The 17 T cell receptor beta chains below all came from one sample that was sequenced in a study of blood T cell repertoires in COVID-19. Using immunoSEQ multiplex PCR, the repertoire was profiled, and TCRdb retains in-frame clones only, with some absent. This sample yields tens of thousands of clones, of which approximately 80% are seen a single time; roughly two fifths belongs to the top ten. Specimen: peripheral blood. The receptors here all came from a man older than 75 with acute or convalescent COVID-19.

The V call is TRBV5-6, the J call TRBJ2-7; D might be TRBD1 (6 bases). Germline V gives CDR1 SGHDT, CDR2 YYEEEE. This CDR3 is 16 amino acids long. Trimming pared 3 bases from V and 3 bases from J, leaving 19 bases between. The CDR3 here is CASSWGAGQLDYEQYF. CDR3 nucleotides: TGTGCCAGCAGCTGGGGTGCTGGACAGTTGGACTACGAGCAGTACTTC.

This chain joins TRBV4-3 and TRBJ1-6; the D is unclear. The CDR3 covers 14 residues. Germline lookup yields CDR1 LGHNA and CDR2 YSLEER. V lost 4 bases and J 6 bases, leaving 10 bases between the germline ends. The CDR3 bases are TGCGCCAGCAGCCTCACGGGGTTTAATTCACCCCTCCACTTT. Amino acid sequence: CASSLTGFNSPLHF.

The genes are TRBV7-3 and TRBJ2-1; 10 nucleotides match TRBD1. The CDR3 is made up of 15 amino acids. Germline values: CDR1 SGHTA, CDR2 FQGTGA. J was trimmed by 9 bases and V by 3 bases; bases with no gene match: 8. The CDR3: CASSLTGTGAGEQFF. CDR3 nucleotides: TGTGCCAGCAGCTTGACCGGGACAGGGGCTGGTGAGCAGTTCTTC.

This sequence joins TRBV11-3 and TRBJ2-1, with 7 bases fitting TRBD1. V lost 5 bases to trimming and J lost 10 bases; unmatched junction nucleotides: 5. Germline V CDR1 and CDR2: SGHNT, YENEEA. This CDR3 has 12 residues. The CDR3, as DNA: TGTGCCAGCAGCAAAGAACAGGGGGAGCAGTTCTTC. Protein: CASSKEQGEQFF.

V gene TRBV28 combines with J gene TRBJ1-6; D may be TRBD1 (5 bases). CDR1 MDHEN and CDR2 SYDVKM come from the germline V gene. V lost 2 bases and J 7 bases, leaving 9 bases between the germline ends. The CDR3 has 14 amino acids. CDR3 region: CASSLQGGNSPLHF. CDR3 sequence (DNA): TGTGCCAGCAGTTTACAGGGCGGCAATTCACCCCTCCACTTT.

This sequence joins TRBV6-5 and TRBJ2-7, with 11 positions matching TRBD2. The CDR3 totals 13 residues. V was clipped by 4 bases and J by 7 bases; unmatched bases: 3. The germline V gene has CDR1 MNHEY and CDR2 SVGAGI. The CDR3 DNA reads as TGTGCCAGCAGTTGGGGACTAGCGGAAGAGCAGTACTTC. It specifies CASSWGLAEEQYF.

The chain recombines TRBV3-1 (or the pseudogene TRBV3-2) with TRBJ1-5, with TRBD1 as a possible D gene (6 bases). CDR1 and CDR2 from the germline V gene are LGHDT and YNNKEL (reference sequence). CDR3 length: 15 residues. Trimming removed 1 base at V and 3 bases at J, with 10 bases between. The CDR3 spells CASSQVSGVNQPQHF. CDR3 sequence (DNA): TGTGCCAGCAGCCAAGTTTCAGGGGTCAATCAGCCCCAGCATTTT.

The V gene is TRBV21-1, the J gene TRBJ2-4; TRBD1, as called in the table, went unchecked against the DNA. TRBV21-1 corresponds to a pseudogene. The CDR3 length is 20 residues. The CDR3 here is CPTASRDFLGSGALKDIQYF. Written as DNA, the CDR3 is TGCCCCACGGCCAGCAGGGATTTTTTGGGTTCAGGGGCCCTAAAGGACATTCAGTACTTC.

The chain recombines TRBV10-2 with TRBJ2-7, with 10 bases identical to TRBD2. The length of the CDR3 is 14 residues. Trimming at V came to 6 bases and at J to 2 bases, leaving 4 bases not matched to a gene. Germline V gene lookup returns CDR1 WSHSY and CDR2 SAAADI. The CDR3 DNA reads TGCGCCAGCAGGGTGGGACTAGCGACCTACGAGCAGTACTTC. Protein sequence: CASRVGLATYEQYF.

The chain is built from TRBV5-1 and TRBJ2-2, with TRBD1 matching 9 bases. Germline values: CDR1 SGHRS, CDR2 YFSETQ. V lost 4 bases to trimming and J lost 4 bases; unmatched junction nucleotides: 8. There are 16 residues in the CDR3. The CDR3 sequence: CASSMTTGGSTGELFF. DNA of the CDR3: TGCGCCAGCAGCATGACGACAGGGGGAAGCACCGGGGAGCTGTTTTTT.

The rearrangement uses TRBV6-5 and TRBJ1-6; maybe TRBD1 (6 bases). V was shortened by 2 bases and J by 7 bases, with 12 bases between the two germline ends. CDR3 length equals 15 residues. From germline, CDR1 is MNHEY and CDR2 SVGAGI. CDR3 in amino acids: CASSYGTGKNSPLHF. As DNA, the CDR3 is TGTGCCAGCAGTTACGGCACAGGGAAGAATTCACCCCTCCACTTT.

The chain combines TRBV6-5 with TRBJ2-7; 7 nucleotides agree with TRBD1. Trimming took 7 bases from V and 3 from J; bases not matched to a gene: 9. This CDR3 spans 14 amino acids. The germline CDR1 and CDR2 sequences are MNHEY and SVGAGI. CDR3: CASTRTGPSYEQYF. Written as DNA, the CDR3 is TGTGCCAGCACCCGGACAGGACCCAGCTACGAGCAGTACTTC.

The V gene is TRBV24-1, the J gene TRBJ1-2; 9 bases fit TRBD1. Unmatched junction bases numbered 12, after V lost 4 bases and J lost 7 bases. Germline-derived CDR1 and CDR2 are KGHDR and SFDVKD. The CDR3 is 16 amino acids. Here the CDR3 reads CATSDTGTGPSSGYTF. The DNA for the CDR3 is TGTGCCACCAGTGACACCGGGACAGGGCCTTCGAGTGGCTACACCTTC.

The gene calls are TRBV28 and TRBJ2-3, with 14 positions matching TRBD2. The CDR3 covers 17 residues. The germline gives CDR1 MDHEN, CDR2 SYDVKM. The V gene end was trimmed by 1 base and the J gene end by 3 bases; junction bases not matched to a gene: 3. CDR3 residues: CASSLSRTSGRTDTQYF. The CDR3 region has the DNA TGTGCCAGCAGTTTATCCCGGACTAGCGGGAGGACAGATACGCAGTATTTT. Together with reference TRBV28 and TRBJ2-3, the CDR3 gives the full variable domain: DVKVTQSSRYLVKRTGEKVFLECVQDMDHENMFWYRQDPGLGLRLIYFSYDVKMKEKGDIPEGYSVSREKKERFSLILESASTNQTSMYLCASSLSRTSGRTDTQYFGPGTRLTVL.

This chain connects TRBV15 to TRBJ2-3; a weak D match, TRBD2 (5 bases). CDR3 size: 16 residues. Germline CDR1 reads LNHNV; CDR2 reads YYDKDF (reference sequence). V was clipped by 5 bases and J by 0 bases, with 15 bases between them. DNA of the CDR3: TGTGCCACCAGCGGTAGGAAGCGGAGTAGCACAGATACGCAGTATTTT. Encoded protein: CATSGRKRSSTDTQYF.

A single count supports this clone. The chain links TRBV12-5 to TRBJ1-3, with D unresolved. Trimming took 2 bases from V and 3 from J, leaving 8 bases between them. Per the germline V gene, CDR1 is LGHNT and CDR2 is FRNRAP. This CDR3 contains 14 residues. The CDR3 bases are TGTGCTAGTGGTTTGCCTCCACTTGGAAACACCATATATTTT. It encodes CASGLPPLGNTIYF.

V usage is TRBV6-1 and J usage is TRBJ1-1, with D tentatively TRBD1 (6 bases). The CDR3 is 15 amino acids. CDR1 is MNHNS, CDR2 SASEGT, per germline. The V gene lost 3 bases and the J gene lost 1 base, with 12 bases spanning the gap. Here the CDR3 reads CASSDPGGRNTEAFF. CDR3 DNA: TGTGCCAGCAGTGATCCGGGGGGCAGGAACACTGAAGCTTTCTTT.